The present TCR beta chain was sequenced within a study of identical twins. This clonotype has only a few counts. TCRdb called the 5' RACE reads again in MiXCR, with one record for every CDR3 protein. The profile shows 450,000 to 500,000 distinct CDR3 sequences, 13% to 15% of them singletons. These records were also assigned to another study, of yellow fever vaccine responses in identical twins.

This TCR came from a woman aged 18-35 years in good health. The source material was CD4+ T cells sorted from blood.

This chain's CDR3 is CASSDSHSTDTQYF. Written as DNA, the CDR3 is TGTGCCAGCAGTGACTCTCACAGCACAGATACGCAGTATTTT. This sequence joins TRBV6-4 and TRBJ2-3; D gene unclear. Deletions cut 0 bases from V and 0 bases from J, with 4 bases between. Germline assignment: CDR1 MRHNA and CDR2 SNTAGT. The CDR3 runs to 14 residues.